This T cell receptor beta chain was retrieved from a study of identical twins. Study conclusions and caveats: Abundant beta clonotypes from cord blood bore fewer insertions; memory repertoires lacked this pattern.

Each cDNA held unique molecular identifiers, and template switching gave it a universal primer site. Using its own MiXCR run on the 5' RACE reads, TCRdb lists one record per CDR3 protein. The data contain some 790,000 distinct CDR3 sequences, around a sixth of them singletons. This clonotype came up many times. Its antigen is undetermined. Germline V gene lookup returns CDR1 MNHNS and CDR2 SASEGT. The CDR3 length is 14 residues. Trimming left V 8 bases short and J 0 bases short, with 11 bases between. These records were also assigned to another study, of T cells expressing NK-cell markers. That source reports: Seropositivity for HCMV was found in most of the eight sequenced donors, with one seronegative. The same clonotypes also predominated in the CD3+CD56-NKG2C+ fraction of a handful of donors.

Sequences were obtained from PBMCs. This receptor was taken from a woman between 18 and 30 years old in good health. The rearrangement joins TRBV6-1 to TRBJ2-1, with D perhaps assigned TRBD1 or TRBD2 (5 bases each). The CDR3 region is CASQRGSSYNEQFF. DNA of the CDR3: TGTGCCAGCCAGAGGGGAAGCTCCTACAATGAGCAGTTCTTC.